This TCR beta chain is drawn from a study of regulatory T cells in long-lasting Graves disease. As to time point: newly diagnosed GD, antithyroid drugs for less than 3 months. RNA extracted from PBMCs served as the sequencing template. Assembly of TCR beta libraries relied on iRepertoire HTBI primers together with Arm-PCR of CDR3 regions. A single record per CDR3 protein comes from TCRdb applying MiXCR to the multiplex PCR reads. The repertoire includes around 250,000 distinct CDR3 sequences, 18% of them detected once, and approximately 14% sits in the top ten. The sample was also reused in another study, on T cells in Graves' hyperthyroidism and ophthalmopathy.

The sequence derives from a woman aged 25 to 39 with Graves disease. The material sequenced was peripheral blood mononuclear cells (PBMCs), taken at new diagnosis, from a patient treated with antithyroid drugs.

The CDR3 sequence: CASSEGGLRETQYF. In nucleotides, the CDR3 is TGTGCCAGCAGTGAAGGGGGCCTCCGGGAGACCCAGTACTTC. The rearrangement links TRBV6-1 to TRBJ2-5; possible D gene TRBD1, 5 bases. The CDR3 is made up of 14 amino acids. The germline V gene encodes CDR1 MNHNS and CDR2 SASEGT. Trimming pared 1 base from V and 5 bases from J, leaving 11 bases between.